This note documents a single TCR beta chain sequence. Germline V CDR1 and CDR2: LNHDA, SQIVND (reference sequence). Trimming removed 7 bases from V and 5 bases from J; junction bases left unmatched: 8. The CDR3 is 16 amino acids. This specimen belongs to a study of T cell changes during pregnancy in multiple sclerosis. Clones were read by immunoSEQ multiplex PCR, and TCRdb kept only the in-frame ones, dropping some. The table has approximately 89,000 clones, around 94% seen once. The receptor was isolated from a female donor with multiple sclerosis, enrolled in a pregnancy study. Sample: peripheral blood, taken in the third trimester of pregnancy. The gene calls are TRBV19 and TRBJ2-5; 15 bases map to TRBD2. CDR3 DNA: TGTGCCAGTAACCCGGGACTAGCGGGAGGAGGTGAGACCCAGTACTTC. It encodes CASNPGLAGGGETQYF.